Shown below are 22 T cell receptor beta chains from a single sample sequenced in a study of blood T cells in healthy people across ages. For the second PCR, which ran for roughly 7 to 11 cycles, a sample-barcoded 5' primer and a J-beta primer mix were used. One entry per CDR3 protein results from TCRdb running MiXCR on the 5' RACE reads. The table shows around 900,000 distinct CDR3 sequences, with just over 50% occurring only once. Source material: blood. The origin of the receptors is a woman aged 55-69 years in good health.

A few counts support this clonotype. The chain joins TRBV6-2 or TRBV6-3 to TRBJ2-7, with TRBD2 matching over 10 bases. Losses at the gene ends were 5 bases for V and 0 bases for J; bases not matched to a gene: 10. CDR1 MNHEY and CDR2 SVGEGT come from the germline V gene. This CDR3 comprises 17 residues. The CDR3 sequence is CASSATSGRSHSYEQYF. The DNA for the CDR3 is TGTGCCAGCAGTGCGACTAGCGGGCGGTCGCACTCCTACGAGCAGTACTTC.

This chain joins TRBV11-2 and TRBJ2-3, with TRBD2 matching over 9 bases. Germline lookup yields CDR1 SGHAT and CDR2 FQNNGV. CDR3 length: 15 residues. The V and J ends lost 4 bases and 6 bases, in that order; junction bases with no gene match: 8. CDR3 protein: CASSSRAGGVDTQYF. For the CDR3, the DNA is TGTGCCAGCAGCTCTCGAGCGGGAGGAGTGGATACGCAGTATTTT.

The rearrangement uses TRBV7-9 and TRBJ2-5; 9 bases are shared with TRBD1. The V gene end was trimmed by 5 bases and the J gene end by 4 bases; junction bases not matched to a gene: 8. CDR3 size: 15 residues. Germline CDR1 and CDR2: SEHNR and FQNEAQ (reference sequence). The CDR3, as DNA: TGTGCCAGCAGCAGGTGGGGACAGGGCGGAGAGACCCAGTACTTC. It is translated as CASSRWGQGGETQYF.

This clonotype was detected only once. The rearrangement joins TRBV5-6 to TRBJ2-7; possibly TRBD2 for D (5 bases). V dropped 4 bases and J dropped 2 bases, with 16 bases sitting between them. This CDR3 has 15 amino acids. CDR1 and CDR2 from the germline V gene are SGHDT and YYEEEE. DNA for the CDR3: TGTGCCAGCAGCGAAGAGCGGAGGCCCACCTACGAGCAGTACTTC. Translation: CASSEERRPTYEQYF.

The CDR3 DNA reads as TGCGCCAGCAGCTTGGGACAGTCTGAAAAACTGTTTTTT. This codes for CASSLGQSEKLFF. The chain employs TRBV5-1 and TRBJ1-4, with D possibly being TRBD1 (5 bases). The germline CDR1 and CDR2 sequences are SGHRS and YFSETQ. This CDR3 is built from 13 residues. V lost 0 bases and J 7 bases, leaving 7 bases between the germline ends. Using reference TRBV5-1 and TRBJ1-4 for the parts outside the CDR3, the full variable domain is KAGVTQTPRYLIKTRGQQVTLSCSPISGHRSVSWYQQTPGQGLQFLFEYFSETQRNKGNFPGRFSGRQFSNSRSEMNVSTLELGDSALYLCASSLGQSEKLFFGSGTQLSVL.

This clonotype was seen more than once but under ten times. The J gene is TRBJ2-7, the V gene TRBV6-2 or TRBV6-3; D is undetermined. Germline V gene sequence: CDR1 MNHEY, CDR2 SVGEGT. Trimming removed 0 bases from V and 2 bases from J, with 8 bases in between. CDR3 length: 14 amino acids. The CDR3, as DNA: TGTGCCAGCAGTTACTCGGGTTTTACCTACGAGCAGTACTTC. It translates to CASSYSGFTYEQYF.

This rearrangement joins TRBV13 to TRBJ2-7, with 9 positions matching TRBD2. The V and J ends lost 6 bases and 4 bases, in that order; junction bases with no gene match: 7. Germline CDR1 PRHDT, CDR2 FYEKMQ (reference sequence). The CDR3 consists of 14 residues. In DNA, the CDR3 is TGTGCCAGCAGATCGGGACTAGCCGCGTACGAGCAGTACTTC. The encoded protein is CASRSGLAAYEQYF.

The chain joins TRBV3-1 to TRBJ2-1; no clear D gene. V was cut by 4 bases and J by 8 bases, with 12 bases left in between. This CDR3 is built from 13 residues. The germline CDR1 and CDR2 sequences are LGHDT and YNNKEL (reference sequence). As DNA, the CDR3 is TGTGCCAGCAGCCTCCTAATAGCCCATGAGCAGTTCTTC. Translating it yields CASSLLIAHEQFF.

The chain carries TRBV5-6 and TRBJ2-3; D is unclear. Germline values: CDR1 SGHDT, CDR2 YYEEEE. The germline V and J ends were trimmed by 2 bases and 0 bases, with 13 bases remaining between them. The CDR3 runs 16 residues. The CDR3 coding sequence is TGTGCCAGCAGCTTCAGCCAGAGACTTAGCACAGATACGCAGTATTTT. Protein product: CASSFSQRLSTDTQYF. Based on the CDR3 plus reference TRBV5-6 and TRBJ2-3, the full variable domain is DAGVTQSPTHLIKTRGQQVTLRCSPKSGHDTVSWYQQALGQGPQFIFQYYEEEERQRGNFPDRFSGHQFPNYSSELNVNALLLGDSALYLCASSFSQRLSTDTQYFGPGTRLTVL.

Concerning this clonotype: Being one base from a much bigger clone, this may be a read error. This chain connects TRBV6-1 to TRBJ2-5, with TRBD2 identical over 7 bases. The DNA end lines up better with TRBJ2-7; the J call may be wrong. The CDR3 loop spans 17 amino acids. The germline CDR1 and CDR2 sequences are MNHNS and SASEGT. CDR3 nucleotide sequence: TGTGCCAGCAGTCAGAGGTTACCTGGCGGGGGACCCTACGAGCAGTACTTC. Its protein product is CASSQRLPGGGPYEQYF.

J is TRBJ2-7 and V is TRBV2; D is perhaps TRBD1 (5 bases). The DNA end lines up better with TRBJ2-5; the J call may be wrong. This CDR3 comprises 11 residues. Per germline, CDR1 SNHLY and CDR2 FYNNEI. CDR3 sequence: CASGREETQYF. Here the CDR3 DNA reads TGTGCCAGCGGCAGGGAAGAGACCCAGTACTTC.

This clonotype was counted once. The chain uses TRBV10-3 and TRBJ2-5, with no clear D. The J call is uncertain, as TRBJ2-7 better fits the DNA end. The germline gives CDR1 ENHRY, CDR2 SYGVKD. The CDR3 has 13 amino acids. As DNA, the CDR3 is TGTGCCATTCACAAGGATCTCGCCTACGAGCAGTACTTC. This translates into CAIHKDLAYEQYF.

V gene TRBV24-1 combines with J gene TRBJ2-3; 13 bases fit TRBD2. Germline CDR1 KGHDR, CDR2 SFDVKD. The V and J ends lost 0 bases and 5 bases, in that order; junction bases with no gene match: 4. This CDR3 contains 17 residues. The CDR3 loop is CATSDLGLAGVEDTQYF. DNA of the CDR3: TGTGCCACCAGTGATTTGGGACTAGCGGGAGTCGAAGATACGCAGTATTTT.

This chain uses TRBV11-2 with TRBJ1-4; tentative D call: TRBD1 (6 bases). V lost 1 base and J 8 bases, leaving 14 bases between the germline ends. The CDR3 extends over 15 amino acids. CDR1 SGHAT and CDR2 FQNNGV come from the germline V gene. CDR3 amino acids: CASSLGTVRGEKLFF. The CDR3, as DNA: TGTGCCAGCAGCTTAGGGACAGTGCGGGGGGAAAAACTGTTTTTT.

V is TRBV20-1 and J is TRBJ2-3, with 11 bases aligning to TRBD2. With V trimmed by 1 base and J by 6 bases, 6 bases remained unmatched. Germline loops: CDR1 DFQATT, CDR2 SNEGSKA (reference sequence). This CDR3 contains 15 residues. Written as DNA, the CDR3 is TGCAGTGCTAGAGCCCTAGCGGGGGGAGGGGATACGCAGTATTTT. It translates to CSARALAGGGDTQYF.

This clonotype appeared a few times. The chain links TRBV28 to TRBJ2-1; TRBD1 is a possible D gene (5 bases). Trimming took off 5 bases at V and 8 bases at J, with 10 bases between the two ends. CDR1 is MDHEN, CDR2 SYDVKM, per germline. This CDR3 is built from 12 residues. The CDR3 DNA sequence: TGTGCCAGCAGTATAAGGGGCCATGAGCAGTTCTTC. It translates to CASSIRGHEQFF.

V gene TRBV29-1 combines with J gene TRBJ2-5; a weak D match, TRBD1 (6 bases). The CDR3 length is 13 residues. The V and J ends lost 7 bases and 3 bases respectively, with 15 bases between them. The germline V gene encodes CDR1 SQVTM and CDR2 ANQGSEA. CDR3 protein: CSGGHPEEETQYF. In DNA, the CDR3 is TGCAGCGGGGGACACCCTGAAGAAGAGACCCAGTACTTC.

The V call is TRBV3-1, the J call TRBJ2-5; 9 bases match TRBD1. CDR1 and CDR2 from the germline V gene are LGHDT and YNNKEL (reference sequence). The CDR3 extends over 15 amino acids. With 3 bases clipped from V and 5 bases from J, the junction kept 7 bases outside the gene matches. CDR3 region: CASSQEDRGWETQYF. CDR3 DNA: TGTGCCAGCAGCCAGGAGGACAGGGGCTGGGAGACCCAGTACTTC.

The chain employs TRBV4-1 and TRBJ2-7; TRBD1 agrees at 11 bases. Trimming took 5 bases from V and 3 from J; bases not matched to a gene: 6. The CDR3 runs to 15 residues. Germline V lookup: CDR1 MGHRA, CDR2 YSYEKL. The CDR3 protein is CASSVRGQGDYEQYF. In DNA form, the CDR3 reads TGCGCCAGCAGCGTACGGGGACAGGGGGACTACGAGCAGTACTTC.

The CDR3 coding sequence is TGTGCCAGCATTCCCGGGACAGGAACCAATGAGCAGTTCTTC. It specifies CASIPGTGTNEQFF. V usage is TRBV28 and J usage is TRBJ2-1; TRBD1 agrees at 8 bases. Germline values: CDR1 MDHEN, CDR2 SYDVKM. V shed 7 bases and J 6 bases; nucleotides not matched to a gene: 8. CDR3 length: 14 amino acids.

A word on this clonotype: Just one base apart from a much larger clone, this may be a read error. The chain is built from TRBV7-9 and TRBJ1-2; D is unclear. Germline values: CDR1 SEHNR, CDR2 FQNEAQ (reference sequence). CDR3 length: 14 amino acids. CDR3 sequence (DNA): TGTGCCAGCAGCTCGACTGACCCGTCGGGTGGCCACACCTTC. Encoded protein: CASSSTDPSGGHTF.

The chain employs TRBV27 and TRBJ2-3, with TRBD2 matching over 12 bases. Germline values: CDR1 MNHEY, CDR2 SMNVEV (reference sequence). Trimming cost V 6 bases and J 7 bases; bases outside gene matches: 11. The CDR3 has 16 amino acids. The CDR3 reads CASSPGLAGNPYTQYF. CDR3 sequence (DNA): TGTGCCAGCAGCCCCGGACTAGCGGGGAACCCATATACGCAGTATTTT.